The source of this T cell receptor (beta chain) is a study of shared clonotypes between healthy human individuals. CDR3 size: 14 residues. The ends were cut back, 3 bases at V and 7 bases at J, with 13 bases in the middle. Germline loops: CDR1 MNHEY, CDR2 SVGAGI. As processed by the authors: Filtering of immunoSEQ junctional sequences could not match full-length read filtering. The repertoire was sequenced with immunoSEQ multiplex PCR; TCRdb's copy has only in-frame clones and lacks some. That table furnishes V, J and clone size, whereas the DNA furnished D and trimming. The table records about 680,000 clones, 92% of them present only once. The naive CD8 fraction comprised CD45RO-negative cells positively selected for CCR7 and excluded terminally differentiated effector memory CD45RA+ cells. There were only Caucasian adults among the donors, and all lived in Nashville, Tennessee.

The sequenced sample was naive CD8+ T cells sorted from blood. The sequence was collected from a man younger than 45 in good health. The chain uses TRBV6-5 and TRBJ2-1; perhaps TRBD2 as D (7 bases). CDR3 protein: CASSYRGGVNEQFF. For the CDR3, the DNA is TGTGCCAGCAGTTATAGGGGGGGAGTAAATGAGCAGTTCTTC.